Each of the 24 T cell receptor beta chains below was sequenced from the same sample in a study of cytomegalovirus exposure and HLA in healthy donors. The assay was immunoSEQ multiplex PCR, and TCRdb's table has in-frame clones only and misses some. The data contain roughly 56,000 clones, about 94% of them singletons. The sequencing input was PBMCs. The source of these receptors is a man aged 18 to 30 in good health and CMV-seronegative.

The chain carries TRBV11-2 and TRBJ1-4; TRBD1 aligns across 9 bases. The V gene's germline CDR1 is SGHAT and CDR2 FQNNGV. V was pared by 0 bases and J by 6 bases, with 5 bases of the junction left unmatched. The CDR3 has 16 residues. The CDR3 DNA reads TGTGCCAGCAGCTTAGATGGAGGGACAGGGTATGAAAAACTGTTTTTT. Protein: CASSLDGGTGYEKLFF.

This clone was seen a few times. The chain couples TRBV5-1 to TRBJ1-1; D unclear. The CDR3 runs 13 residues. Trimming cost V 3 bases and J 5 bases, with 11 bases left between them. CDR1 is SGHRS and CDR2 is YFSETQ in the germline V gene. The CDR3 region has the DNA TGCGCCAGCAGCTCCCCAAGCGGGACTGAAGCTTTCTTT. It translates to CASSSPSGTEAFF.

The chain is built from TRBV6-1 and TRBJ1-2, with D perhaps matching TRBD1 (6 bases). Looked up from germline, CDR1 is MNHNS and CDR2 is SASEGT. V lost 6 bases and J lost 4, with 12 bases in between. There are 13 residues in the CDR3. CDR3 sequence (DNA): TGTGCCAGCAGGAACAGGGACGGCTATGGCTACACCTTC. Protein product: CASRNRDGYGYTF.

V and J are TRBV27 and TRBJ2-7; TRBD2 agrees at 7 bases. The CDR3 runs to 14 residues. J gave up 6 bases and V 2 bases, and 7 bases lay outside the gene matches. From germline, CDR1 is MNHEY and CDR2 SMNVEV (reference sequence). CDR3 sequence (DNA): TGTGCCAGCAGTTTAAGGGAGGGCGCTTTCGAGCAGTACTTC. It codes for CASSLREGAFEQYF.

V gene TRBV10-3 combines with J gene TRBJ2-3, with a weak D call TRBD2 (6 bases). V lost 1 base to trimming and J lost 6 bases, with 11 bases between them. CDR3 length equals 14 residues. Germline CDR1 reads ENHRY; CDR2 reads SYGVKD. The chain's CDR3 is CAISELAGGDTQYF. CDR3 nucleotides: TGTGCCATCAGTGAGTTGGCAGGAGGGGATACGCAGTATTTT.

This clone was counted only a few times. J is TRBJ1-5 and V is TRBV28; the D is unclear. Germline V lookup: CDR1 MDHEN, CDR2 SYDVKM. The ends were cut back, 5 bases at V and 6 bases at J, with 5 bases in the middle. The CDR3 is made up of 11 amino acids. The CDR3 nucleotides read TGTGCCAGCAGTAACGGTCAGCCCCAGCATTTT. It codes for CASSNGQPQHF.

The rearrangement links TRBV6-1 to TRBJ1-1; D unclear. The CDR3 is 13 residues long. CDR1 and CDR2 (germline): MNHNS, SASEGT. V was trimmed by 10 bases and J by 11 bases, leaving 23 bases between them. The DNA of the CDR3 is TGTGCCACCGAGACGGGAGACCTACATGGGGCTTTCTTT. Its protein is CATETGDLHGAFF.

Here the CDR3 reads CASSPPGGTGKFPNYGYTF. The DNA of the CDR3 is TGTGCCAGCTCACCGCCCGGCGGGACAGGGAAATTTCCTAACTATGGCTACACCTTC. The V and J genes are TRBV18 and TRBJ1-2; 9 bases fit TRBD1. Germline V gives CDR1 KGHSH, CDR2 LQKENI. This CDR3 has 19 residues. Unmatched junction bases numbered 14, after V lost 3 bases and J lost 0 bases.

This chain joins TRBV29-1 and TRBJ2-3; possible D gene TRBD1, 5 bases. The V gene's germline CDR1 is SQVTM and CDR2 ANQGSEA. The CDR3 loop spans 14 amino acids. V was trimmed by 6 bases and J by 1 base, leaving 14 bases between them. The chain's CDR3 is CSVKQGWGTDTQYF. The DNA of the CDR3 is TGCAGCGTCAAGCAGGGTTGGGGCACAGATACGCAGTATTTT.

This chain joins TRBV27 and TRBJ2-1, with 12 nucleotides matching TRBD2. The CDR3 covers 15 residues. Germline CDR1 reads MNHEY; CDR2 reads SMNVEV (reference sequence). The J segment lost 5 bases and the V segment lost 4 bases, leaving 3 bases of the junction unmatched. CDR3 DNA: TGTGCCAGCAGTTCTAGCGGGAGGGCCCACAATGAGCAGTTCTTC. This codes for CASSSSGRAHNEQFF.

The rearrangement joins TRBV6-5 to TRBJ2-1, with D hard to call. Germline CDR1 is MNHEY and CDR2 is SVGAGI. There are 15 residues in the CDR3. Between the trimmed V and J ends, which lost 1 base and 9 bases, there was a span of 16 bases. The CDR3 loop is CASSYFGLKLGEQFF. CDR3 sequence (DNA): TGTGCCAGCAGTTACTTTGGGCTGAAGCTTGGTGAGCAGTTCTTC.

The rearrangement links TRBV4-3 to TRBJ2-5, with D possibly matching TRBD1 (6 bases). The germline V gene encodes CDR1 LGHNA and CDR2 YSLEER. The CDR3 length is 14 residues. V lost 0 bases to trimming and J lost 5 bases, with 10 bases between them. CDR3 bases: TGCGCCAGCAGCCAAGAGGCAGGGGTGGAGACCCAGTACTTC. Its protein product is CASSQEAGVETQYF.

The rearrangement uses TRBV7-2 and TRBJ1-2; D is unresolved. This CDR3 has 15 amino acids. Trimming pared 4 bases from V and 1 base from J, leaving 13 bases between. Germline assignment: CDR1 SGHTA and CDR2 FQGNSA. Here the CDR3 reads CASSSSGSLNYGYTF. The CDR3 DNA sequence: TGTGCCAGCAGCTCCTCAGGATCCCTTAACTATGGCTACACCTTC.

The CDR3 loop reads CASSPSPGLAGGLTYEQYF. CDR3 nucleotides: TGCGCCAGCAGCCCATCCCCGGGACTAGCGGGAGGATTAACCTACGAGCAGTACTTC. The chain combines TRBV5-1 with TRBJ2-7; 15 bases agree with TRBD2. V dropped 4 bases and J dropped 2; count of bases not matched to a gene: 13. CDR3 length: 19 amino acids. In germline, CDR1 is SGHRS, CDR2 YFSETQ.

Only one count was recorded for this clone. CDR3 bases: TGTGCCAGCAGCTTAACACCGAGGGCCTCCGGCAATGAGCAGTTCTTC. Protein product: CASSLTPRASGNEQFF. The V call is TRBV7-2, the J call TRBJ2-1, with D maybe TRBD2 (5 bases). Trimming removed 2 bases from V and 6 bases from J, with 17 bases in between. CDR1 and CDR2 from the germline V gene are SGHTA and FQGNSA. This CDR3 has 16 residues.

The chain joins TRBV7-2 to TRBJ2-1, with 11 bases lining up with TRBD1. Germline V gene lookup returns CDR1 SGHTA and CDR2 FQGNSA. After removal of 2 bases from V and 9 bases from J, the junction contained 6 bases not matched to a gene. This CDR3 has 15 amino acids. The CDR3 DNA reads as TGTGCCAGCAGCTTATCGAGGACAGGGGGCCGTGAGCAGTTCTTC. Its translation is CASSLSRTGGREQFF.

The chain couples TRBV18 to TRBJ2-3; unclear D gene. Germline V gene sequence: CDR1 KGHSH, CDR2 LQKENI. V lost 0 bases to trimming and J lost 3 bases, with 7 bases between them. The CDR3 sequence is 14 residues long. For the CDR3, the DNA is TGTGCCAGCTCACCACCGACAAGAACAGATACGCAGTATTTT. Its translation: CASSPPTRTDTQYF.

The chain is built from TRBV2 and TRBJ1-2, with TRBD1 identical over 9 bases. J lost 5 bases, V lost 6 bases, and 7 bases had no gene match. CDR1 and CDR2 from the germline V gene are SNHLY and FYNNEI. The CDR3 totals 14 residues. CDR3 in DNA: TGTGCCAGCAGGACAGGGGGTTTTTCTTATGGCTACACCTTC. Its translation: CASRTGGFSYGYTF.

V and J are TRBV2 and TRBJ2-7; possible D gene TRBD2, 5 bases. This CDR3 comprises 15 residues. V was clipped by 6 bases and J by 2 bases, with 17 bases between them. Germline V lookup: CDR1 SNHLY, CDR2 FYNNEI. CDR3 protein: CASSTGLSGTYEQYF. The DNA of the CDR3 is TGTGCCAGCAGCACCGGACTCTCCGGAACCTACGAGCAGTACTTC.

The chain is built from TRBV30 and TRBJ1-1, with D perhaps TRBD1 (6 bases). CDR1 is GTSNPN, CDR2 SVGIG, per germline (reference sequence). V dropped 4 bases and J dropped 6 bases, with 15 bases sitting between them. The CDR3 extends over 13 amino acids. The CDR3 loop is CAWTGEGFAEAFF. For the CDR3, the DNA is TGTGCCTGGACAGGGGAAGGGTTCGCTGAAGCTTTCTTT.

This chain connects TRBV7-9 to TRBJ2-5; possibly TRBD1 for D (6 bases). Trimming cost V 5 bases and J 4 bases, with 23 bases left between them. Germline V lookup: CDR1 SEHNR, CDR2 FQNEAQ (reference sequence). The CDR3 sequence is 17 residues long. CDR3 sequence reads: CASSNRTGFFVLETQYF. CDR3 sequence (DNA): TGTGCCAGCAGCAATCGAACAGGGTTCTTTGTATTAGAGACCCAGTACTTC.

In DNA, the CDR3 is TGTGCCAGCAGCCCGACAGTGAACACTGAAGCTTTCTTT. This encodes CASSPTVNTEAFF. V and J are TRBV14 and TRBJ1-1, with a possible D match to TRBD1 (5 bases). The CDR3 sequence is 13 residues long. CDR1 SGHDN and CDR2 FVKESK come from the germline V gene. Trimming removed 4 bases from V and 0 bases from J, with 6 bases in between.

The chain is built from TRBV13 and TRBJ2-4; D ambiguous. Germline CDR1 PRHDT, CDR2 FYEKMQ (reference sequence). Between the trimmed V and J ends, which lost 4 bases and 8 bases, there was a span of 12 bases. This CDR3 is built from 13 residues. CDR3 coding DNA: TGTGCCAGCAGCTCCCGCCCGAGTGACATTCAGTACTTC. It specifies CASSSRPSDIQYF.

In this sample, this clone turned up once. V gene TRBV9 combines with J gene TRBJ2-1; D may be TRBD1 (6 bases). This CDR3 is 16 amino acids long. Germline assignment: CDR1 SGDLS and CDR2 YYNGEE. The germline V and J ends were trimmed by 4 bases and 6 bases, with 20 bases remaining between them. This CDR3 reads CASSSQGTLLGNEQFF. The CDR3 DNA reads TGTGCCAGCAGCTCACAGGGAACCCTCCTTGGCAATGAGCAGTTCTTC.